The 21 T cell receptor beta chains listed next were all sequenced from one sample in a study of T cell repertoires in cytomegalovirus infection. TCRdb ran MiXCR on the reads and lists one entry per CDR3 protein. The table records 160,000 or so distinct CDR3 sequences, 20% to 30% of them present only once. The sequencing sample was made of PBMCs. All receptors come from a human donor in good health (CMV status not recorded). Some clones in this sample may be carry-over from other donors' samples.

This clonotype was counted only a few times. In DNA, the CDR3 is TGTGCCAGCAGCTTAGGGACATCGACCACCTACGAGCAGTACTTC. Amino acid sequence: CASSLGTSTTYEQYF. The rearrangement links TRBV7-2 to TRBJ2-7; weak D call: TRBD1 (5 bases). Between the trimmed V and J ends, which lost 1 base and 2 bases, there was a span of 12 bases. The CDR3 spans 15 residues. Germline V gene lookup returns CDR1 SGHTA and CDR2 FQGNSA. The whole variable domain, filled in from reference TRBV7-2 and TRBJ2-7, reads GAGVSQSPSNKVTEKGKDVELRCDPISGHTALYWYRQSLGQGLEFLIYFQGNSAPDKSGLPSDRFSAERTGGSVSTLTIQRTQQEDSAVYLCASSLGTSTTYEQYFGPGTRLTVT.

The table lists this clonotype with many counts. The DNA for the CDR3 is TGTGCCAGCAGTCTAACAGGGGACACCGGGGAGCTGTTTTTT. Protein sequence: CASSLTGDTGELFF. The rearrangement uses TRBV28 and TRBJ2-2; 7 bases match TRBD1. Germline trimming cut 5 bases from V and 3 bases from J; bases unmatched to any gene: 3. Germline V CDR1 and CDR2: MDHEN, SYDVKM. The CDR3 extends over 14 amino acids.

This clonotype has ten or more counts. The rearrangement uses TRBV7-8 and TRBJ1-1; D call uncertain. CDR3 length: 15 residues. The germline V and J ends were trimmed by 4 bases and 0 bases, with 12 bases remaining between them. Germline CDR1 and CDR2: SGHVS and FQNEAQ. The DNA for the CDR3 is TGTGCCAGCAGCTATAGCGGGGTCATGAACACTGAAGCTTTCTTT. Its translation is CASSYSGVMNTEAFF.

This clonotype was observed many times. The V gene is TRBV7-2, the J gene TRBJ1-2; D is unclear. The CDR3 loop spans 12 amino acids. From germline, CDR1 is SGHTA and CDR2 FQGNSA. V lost 5 bases to trimming and J lost 7 bases, with 11 bases between them. The CDR3 DNA reads as TGTGCCAGCAGCGCAGACCAGACTGGCTACACCTTC. It specifies CASSADQTGYTF. Filled out from reference TRBV7-2 and TRBJ1-2, the complete variable domain reads GAGVSQSPSNKVTEKGKDVELRCDPISGHTALYWYRQSLGQGLEFLIYFQGNSAPDKSGLPSDRFSAERTGGSVSTLTIQRTQQEDSAVYLCASSADQTGYTFGSGTRLTVV.

By sample share, this clonotype is medium-sized. The chain uses TRBV7-9 and TRBJ2-1; 13 nucleotides match TRBD2. The length of the CDR3 is 18 residues. The junction had 11 bases not matched to a gene; V was cut back by 2 bases and J by 7 bases. Germline values: CDR1 SEHNR, CDR2 FQNEAQ (reference sequence). CDR3 in DNA: TGTGCCAGCAGCTTACCGCCCCGGACTAGCGGGAGAAGGAATGAGCAGTTCTTC. It is translated as CASSLPPRTSGRRNEQFF. Drawing the rest from reference TRBV7-9 and TRBJ2-1, the complete variable domain is DTGVSQNPRHKITKRGQNVTFRCDPISEHNRLYWYRQTLGQGPEFLTYFQNEAQLEKSRLLSDRFSAERPKGSFSTLEIQRTEQGDSAMYLCASSLPPRTSGRRNEQFFGPGTRLTVL.

This clonotype came up a few times. The gene calls are TRBV12-3 or TRBV12-4 and TRBJ2-1, with D tentatively TRBD2 (6 bases). This CDR3 has 13 amino acids. V lost 5 bases, J lost 10 bases, and 15 bases lay in between. The CDR3 DNA sequence: TGTGCCAGCAGTAACCTGGGGGGAGGCGAGCAGTTCTTC. Translation gives CASSNLGGGEQFF.

The V gene is TRBV5-1, the J gene TRBJ1-1; maybe TRBD1 (6 bases). The germline V gene has CDR1 SGHRS and CDR2 YFSETQ. This CDR3 has 16 amino acids. V dropped 2 bases and J dropped 5 bases, with 19 bases sitting between them. CDR3 DNA: TGCGCCAGCAGCTTTTTGGACAGTCTAATGAGGACTGAAGCTTTCTTT. Translated, it gives CASSFLDSLMRTEAFF.

This clonotype appeared a few times. The CDR3 is CASSSDETGGPDEQYF. As DNA, the CDR3 is TGTGCCAGCAGCTCAGACGAGACAGGGGGCCCTGACGAGCAGTACTTC. The chain couples TRBV9 to TRBJ2-7; TRBD1 aligns across 10 bases. CDR1 is SGDLS and CDR2 is YYNGEE in the germline V gene. This CDR3 region has 16 residues. After removal of 4 bases from V and 5 bases from J, the junction contained 12 bases not matched to a gene.

This clonotype was found many times. This chain uses TRBV7-8 with TRBJ2-7, with TRBD2 matching over 8 bases. The J segment lost 2 bases and the V segment lost 1 base, leaving 4 bases of the junction unmatched. CDR1 SGHVS and CDR2 FQNEAQ come from the germline V gene. The CDR3 has 15 amino acids. DNA of the CDR3: TGTGCCAGCAGCTTAGAAAGCGGGGGTACCTACGAGCAGTACTTC. Translating it yields CASSLESGGTYEQYF.

The chain carries TRBV28 and TRBJ1-1, with D unresolved. CDR1 is MDHEN and CDR2 is SYDVKM in the germline V gene. The CDR3 is 13 residues long. The V and J ends lost 5 bases and 0 bases respectively, with 7 bases between them. In DNA, the CDR3 is TGTGCCAGCAGTAGCTGGGTGAACACTGAAGCTTTCTTT. This encodes CASSSWVNTEAFF.

V is TRBV20-1 and J is TRBJ1-3; D gene uncertain. Germline V gene sequence: CDR1 DFQATT, CDR2 SNEGSKA (reference sequence). The CDR3 totals 15 residues. V was trimmed by 1 base and J by 2 bases, leaving 12 bases between them. The CDR3 is CSARAGSRPGNTIYF. CDR3 DNA sequence: TGCAGTGCTAGAGCAGGCTCCCGACCTGGAAACACCATATATTTT.

For this clonotype: The germline gene is not matched at one end of the junction; a read error may be the cause. The rearrangement joins TRBV7-2 to TRBJ1-5; 7 bases line up with TRBD1. The CDR3 is 17 residues long. Germline V gene data show CDR1 as SGHTA and CDR2 as FQGNSA. The DNA for the CDR3 is TGTGCCAGCAGCCCGGGCGTACTACAGGGGAGCATTCAGCCCCAGCATTTT. Amino acids: CASSPGVLQGSIQPQHF.

This clonotype was recorded at least ten times. The rearrangement joins TRBV4-1 to TRBJ2-1; 10 bases align to TRBD2. V was clipped by 3 bases and J by 5 bases; unmatched bases: 19. CDR1 is MGHRA, CDR2 YSYEKL, per germline. This CDR3 is built from 20 residues. CDR3 protein: CASSHLGRSGGVYLHNEQFF. The CDR3 nucleotides read TGCGCCAGCAGCCATCTCGGGAGGAGCGGGGGGGTCTACCTCCACAATGAGCAGTTCTTC.

This clonotype was recorded many times. The rearrangement links TRBV7-2 to TRBJ2-1; the match to TRBD2 covers 9 bases. With V trimmed by 3 bases and J by 7 bases, 7 bases remained unmatched. The CDR3 runs 15 residues. The V gene's germline CDR1 is SGHTA and CDR2 FQGNSA. Written as DNA, the CDR3 is TGTGCCAGCAGCTTTATAGCGGGGGCCGTTAATGAGCAGTTCTTC. It codes for CASSFIAGAVNEQFF.

This clonotype was counted a few times. The chain has TRBV7-2 and TRBJ2-2; TRBD1 might be the D (6 bases). V was shortened by 3 bases and J by 4 bases, with 12 bases between the two germline ends. This CDR3 is 15 amino acids long. CDR1 and CDR2 (germline): SGHTA, FQGNSA. The chain's CDR3 is CASSFNRVGTGELFF. In DNA, the CDR3 is TGTGCCAGCAGCTTTAACAGGGTGGGCACCGGGGAGCTGTTTTTT.

The gene calls are TRBV6-5 and TRBJ1-5; D gene unclear. CDR3 length: 12 residues. Germline V gene sequence: CDR1 MNHEY, CDR2 SVGAGI. The V end lost 4 bases, the J end lost 4 bases, and 5 bases lay between the germline ends. CDR3 protein: CASSSPNQPQHF. CDR3 nucleotide sequence: TGTGCCAGCAGTTCGCCAAATCAGCCCCAGCATTTT.

V usage is TRBV19 and J usage is TRBJ2-3, with 10 bases lining up with TRBD1. Germline CDR1 LNHDA, CDR2 SQIVND (reference sequence). CDR3 length equals 18 residues. The V gene end was trimmed by 5 bases and the J gene end by 0 bases; junction bases not matched to a gene: 11. CDR3 nucleotides: TGTGCCAGTAGTTCTCCGGGACAGGGGTTCACTAGCACAGATACGCAGTATTTT. This gives the protein CASSSPGQGFTSTDTQYF.

The chain combines TRBV6-2 or TRBV6-3 with TRBJ1-2; D not certain. Between the trimmed V and J ends, which lost 0 bases and 5 bases, there was a span of 10 bases. Germline CDR1 is MNHEY and CDR2 is SVGEGT. The CDR3 runs 14 residues. CDR3 in DNA: TGTGCCAGCAGTTACTCAGCGGGGTGGTATGGCTACACCTTC. Translation: CASSYSAGWYGYTF.

The chain employs TRBV6-5 and TRBJ2-3; D may be TRBD1 (6 bases). CDR3 length: 14 residues. The germline V gene has CDR1 MNHEY and CDR2 SVGAGI. V gave up 5 bases and J gave up 2 bases, with 11 bases separating them. CDR3 in DNA: TGTGCCAGCAGTCGACAGGCACTCACAGATACGCAGTATTTT. Encoded protein: CASSRQALTDTQYF.

V and J are TRBV12-3 or TRBV12-4 and TRBJ1-5, with D perhaps matching TRBD1 (6 bases). The V end was cut by 5 bases, the J end by 4 bases, with 12 bases between. The CDR3 is 14 residues long. The CDR3 coding sequence is TGTGCCAGCAGTCCGGAACAGGGAAATCAGCCCCAGCATTTT. The encoded protein is CASSPEQGNQPQHF.

The CDR3 nucleotides are TGTGCCAGCGGGGATTCGGTAGCGGGAGGGAGGAACATTCAGTACTTC. It specifies CASGDSVAGGRNIQYF. The rearrangement links TRBV7-2 to TRBJ2-4, with 11 bases lining up with TRBD2. Germline lookup yields CDR1 SGHTA and CDR2 FQGNSA. V shed 8 bases, J shed 7 bases, and the junction held 13 bases outside the gene matches. The CDR3 has 16 amino acids.